A single TCR beta chain is shown here with its context. Antigen specificity is unknown. CDR3 length equals 14 residues. V dropped 6 bases and J dropped 4; count of bases not matched to a gene: 8. CDR1 and CDR2 from the germline V gene are LNHNV and YYDKDF (reference sequence). The data were produced by immunoSEQ multiplex PCR, yet TCRdb's version contains in-frame clones alone and is incomplete. This table has roughly 100,000 clones, 86% appearing once. This entry belongs to a study of T cell responses to AZD1222 COVID-19 vaccine. The study's findings and limits: Donors were chiefly white British, with a greater number of females, and clonal diversity was perhaps underestimated. As reported, nearly half of all spike-specific TCRs target variant regions that are unmutated.

The source of this sequence is an adult in good health. The sequenced sample was peripheral blood, obtained on day 0 of AZD1222 vaccination. The V call is TRBV15, the J call TRBJ2-7, with 8 bases aligning to TRBD2. For the CDR3, the DNA is TGTGCCACCAGAGCCGGGACTAGAGATTACGAGCAGTACTTC. Amino acid sequence: CATRAGTRDYEQYF.